The source of this T cell receptor (beta chain) is a study of blood T cell repertoires in COVID-19. Assay: immunoSEQ multiplex PCR; the TCRdb copy retains only in-frame clones and omits some. Counted here are some 190,000 clones, under 80% occurring once; the ten biggest clones make up around an eighth. With 0 bases clipped from V and 3 bases from J, the junction kept 7 bases outside the gene matches. CDR1 is MNHEY, CDR2 SMNVEV, per germline (reference sequence). The CDR3 is made up of 17 amino acids. The rearrangement links TRBV27 to TRBJ1-4, with TRBD1 matching 7 bases. This receptor was obtained from a woman between 50 and 59 years old with acute or convalescent COVID-19. Specimen: peripheral blood. The CDR3 is CASSLSAQGEANEKLFF. Here the CDR3 DNA reads TGTGCCAGCAGTTTATCGGCGCAGGGGGAAGCTAATGAAAAACTGTTTTTT.